This T cell receptor beta chain is from a study of blood T cell repertoires in COVID-19. Study at large: Acute and convalescent COVID-19 samples came from the United States, Italy and Spain. Nucleic acid was either cDNA or gDNA, and it came from T cells, B-cell-depleted T cells, or PBMCs.

The CDR3 consists of 16 residues. The V gene end was trimmed by 0 bases and the J gene end by 6 bases; junction bases not matched to a gene: 2. The germline gives CDR1 MDHEN, CDR2 SYDVKM. TCRdb's copy holds only in-frame clones and misses some; the assay was immunoSEQ multiplex PCR. This sample has 150,000 or so clones, with roughly four fifths found just once. Sequencing was performed on peripheral blood. The chain recombines TRBV28 with TRBJ1-4; 12 nucleotides align to TRBD1. The TCR sequence derives from a human donor with acute or convalescent COVID-19. The donor label of this sample is uncertain. CDR3 loop: CASSLWGTGGYEKLFF. Written as DNA, the CDR3 is TGTGCCAGCAGTTTATGGGGGACAGGGGGCTATGAAAAACTGTTTTTT.